The 18 T cell receptor beta chains reported below all come from one sample, sequenced in a study of neurological immune-mediated disorders. TCRdb reprocessed the 5' RACE reads via MiXCR and lists one record per CDR3 protein. Among approximately 60,000 distinct CDR3 sequences listed, roughly 3.2% were seen once. Sequencing was performed on PBMCs. These TCRs come from a woman in her twenties or thirties with multiple sclerosis.

There are many counts of this clonotype. The chain couples TRBV27 to TRBJ2-3; D is perhaps TRBD1 (5 bases). Germline CDR1 MNHEY, CDR2 SMNVEV (reference sequence). This CDR3 region has 14 residues. Trimming pared 6 bases from V and 2 bases from J, leaving 12 bases between. CDR3 in DNA: TGTGCCAGCAGGCCGCAGGGTTACACAGATACGCAGTATTTT. Its protein product is CASRPQGYTDTQYF.

This clonotype was recorded a few times. The J gene is TRBJ2-6, the V gene TRBV4-2; possibly TRBD1 for D (5 bases). This CDR3 comprises 16 residues. The germline V gene has CDR1 LGHNA and CDR2 YNFKEQ. Trimming removed 6 bases from V and 0 bases from J, with 12 bases in between. For the CDR3, the DNA is TGTGCCAGCAGGACAGACCCGACCTCTGGGGCCAACGTCCTGACTTTC. This translates into CASRTDPTSGANVLTF.

This clonotype was found many times. This chain joins TRBV27 and TRBJ2-1; 12 bases map to TRBD2. The J segment lost 6 bases and the V segment lost 3 bases, leaving 3 bases of the junction unmatched. This CDR3 has 15 residues. From germline, CDR1 is MNHEY and CDR2 SMNVEV (reference sequence). CDR3 protein: CASSLASGRGNEQFF. The CDR3 coding sequence is TGTGCCAGCAGTTTGGCTAGCGGGAGGGGCAATGAGCAGTTCTTC.

This clonotype was seen ten or more times. V is TRBV7-2 and J is TRBJ1-4; a weak D match, TRBD1 (6 bases). The CDR3 totals 14 residues. The V and J ends lost 2 bases and 12 bases respectively, with 16 bases between them. Germline CDR1 reads SGHTA; CDR2 reads FQGNSA. CDR3 sequence: CASSLKQGGAELFF. CDR3 coding DNA: TGTGCCAGCAGCTTAAAACAGGGTGGCGCGGAACTGTTTTTT.

This clonotype has a count of ten or more. The genes are TRBV5-1 and TRBJ2-5; 12 bases fit TRBD2. This CDR3 contains 15 residues. V dropped 0 bases and J dropped 5; count of bases not matched to a gene: 2. The germline gives CDR1 SGHRS, CDR2 YFSETQ. The DNA of the CDR3 is TGCGCCAGCAGCTTGGTACTAGCGGGAGGTGAGACCCAGTACTTC. Translation gives CASSLVLAGGETQYF.

In its sample, this clonotype was seen many times. The V and J genes are TRBV28 and TRBJ2-2; no reliable D call. The CDR3 totals 13 residues. With 4 bases removed from V and 4 bases from J, the gap between germline ends came to 7 bases. Germline loops: CDR1 MDHEN, CDR2 SYDVKM. The CDR3 here is CASSWSVTGELFF. Here the CDR3 DNA reads TGTGCCAGCAGTTGGTCGGTCACCGGGGAGCTGTTTTTT.

A few counts support this clonotype. This chain uses TRBV5-5 with TRBJ2-1; a possible D gene is TRBD2 (5 bases). Trimming stripped 7 bases from V and 3 bases from J, with 11 bases between. Germline V CDR1 and CDR2: SGHKS, YYEKEE (reference sequence). The CDR3 is 13 residues long. CDR3 sequence (DNA): TGTGCCAGCGAGGGTAGTAACTACAATGAGCAGTTCTTC. As protein: CASEGSNYNEQFF.

This clonotype was detected many times. The chain has TRBV5-1 and TRBJ1-1, with D unclear. The germline V and J ends were trimmed by 0 bases and 0 bases, with 9 bases remaining between them. The CDR3 runs 15 residues. The germline V gene has CDR1 SGHRS and CDR2 YFSETQ. The CDR3 DNA follows: TGCGCCAGCAGCTTGGGGGCATCCATGAACACTGAAGCTTTCTTT. Translation: CASSLGASMNTEAFF.

This clonotype was detected many times. The V gene is TRBV5-1, the J gene TRBJ2-7; D might be TRBD2 (6 bases). Germline V gene lookup returns CDR1 SGHRS and CDR2 YFSETQ. CDR3 length: 15 amino acids. V was shortened by 4 bases and J by 0 bases, with 14 bases between the two germline ends. CDR3 sequence: CASSPTAGSSYEQYF. CDR3 DNA: TGCGCCAGCAGCCCGACAGCGGGCAGCTCCTACGAGCAGTACTTC.

Many counts were recorded for this clonotype. The V gene is TRBV4-1, the J gene TRBJ2-7, with TRBD1 matching 7 bases. The CDR3 has 14 residues. Losses at the gene ends were 2 bases for V and 5 bases for J; bases not matched to a gene: 6. The germline V gene has CDR1 MGHRA and CDR2 YSYEKL. As DNA, the CDR3 is TGCGCCAGCAGCCAACCCGACAGGGTCCACGAGCAGTACTTC. It specifies CASSQPDRVHEQYF.

This clonotype was detected only a few times. A much larger clone differs by one base, so this may be a read error. This chain links TRBV18 with TRBJ1-1; D call uncertain. Trimming removed 2 bases from V and 1 base from J, with 5 bases in between. In germline, CDR1 is KGHSH, CDR2 LQKENI. The CDR3 loop spans 13 amino acids. The CDR3 DNA sequence: TGTGCCAGCTCACCAAAGAAGAACACTGAAGCTTTCTTT. It translates to CASSPKKNTEAFF.

In its sample, this clonotype was seen many times. The V call is TRBV5-1, the J call TRBJ1-1, with 8 bases that match TRBD1. Germline V CDR1 and CDR2: SGHRS, YFSETQ. J was trimmed by 3 bases and V by 4 bases; bases with no gene match: 5. The CDR3 contains 14 residues. In DNA, the CDR3 is TGCGCCAGCAGCAAACGACAGGGGTACACTGAAGCTTTCTTT. It yields the protein CASSKRQGYTEAFF.

This clonotype was recorded many times. The chain uses TRBV28 and TRBJ1-3; perhaps TRBD1 as D (6 bases). The ends were cut back, 5 bases at V and 2 bases at J, with 16 bases in the middle. From germline, CDR1 is MDHEN and CDR2 SYDVKM. CDR3 length equals 16 residues. The CDR3 is CASSAQDRYTGNTIYF. The CDR3 coding sequence is TGTGCCAGCAGTGCCCAGGACAGATATACTGGAAACACCATATATTTT.

The table lists this clonotype with many counts. The chain couples TRBV12-3 or TRBV12-4 to TRBJ2-1, with D possibly matching TRBD2 (6 bases). V lost 9 bases and J 4 bases, leaving 19 bases between the germline ends. The CDR3 is 15 amino acids. This CDR3 reads CASLLDGGSYNEQFF. In nucleotides, the CDR3 is TGTGCCAGTCTTCTCGATGGGGGGTCTTACAATGAGCAGTTCTTC.

This clonotype was recorded a few times. The chain is built from TRBV6-1 and TRBJ2-7; 10 nucleotides match TRBD1. CDR1 and CDR2 from the germline V gene are MNHNS and SASEGT. CDR3 length: 16 amino acids. V was clipped by 1 base and J by 5 bases; unmatched bases: 8. This CDR3 reads CASSEGIGDRGHEQYF. For the CDR3, the DNA is TGTGCCAGCAGTGAAGGTATAGGGGACAGGGGTCACGAGCAGTACTTC.

This clonotype was counted ten times or more. This chain uses TRBV5-6 with TRBJ2-2, with 9 bases lining up with TRBD1. CDR3 size: 15 residues. The germline gives CDR1 SGHDT, CDR2 YYEEEE. Losses at the gene ends were 4 bases for V and 9 bases for J; bases not matched to a gene: 10. The CDR3 sequence is CASSPSGTGTRELFF. The CDR3 DNA follows: TGTGCCAGCAGCCCATCCGGGACAGGGACGCGGGAGCTGTTTTTT.

There are many counts of this clonotype. The gene calls are TRBV7-8 and TRBJ2-1, with 8 nucleotides matching TRBD2. The V gene end was trimmed by 5 bases and the J gene end by 0 bases; junction bases not matched to a gene: 6. The CDR3 spans 16 residues. The germline CDR1 and CDR2 sequences are SGHVS and FQNEAQ. The CDR3 protein is CASSPSGGSSYNEQFF. For the CDR3, the DNA is TGTGCCAGCAGCCCAAGCGGGGGCTCCTCCTACAATGAGCAGTTCTTC.

This clonotype showed up just a few times. The rearrangement joins TRBV5-1 to TRBJ2-7, with TRBD2 as a possible D gene (6 bases). The CDR3 length is 15 residues. V was shortened by 5 bases and J by 6 bases, with 21 bases between the two germline ends. Germline CDR1 reads SGHRS; CDR2 reads YFSETQ. The CDR3 loop is CASRLGGSSAREQYF. CDR3 sequence (DNA): TGCGCCAGCAGACTGGGGGGTTCTAGCGCCCGCGAGCAGTACTTC.